This T cell receptor beta chain was documented in a study of memory CD4+ T cells and cytomegalovirus serostatus. Single viable CD3+CD4+CD8-CD45RO+ cells were sorted as the memory CD4+ T cells. Assay: immunoSEQ multiplex PCR; the TCRdb copy retains only in-frame clones and omits some. The data contain more than 45,000 clones, around 70% of them singletons. The CDR3 sequence is 13 residues long. Germline CDR1 is MNHEY and CDR2 is SMNVEV (reference sequence). With V trimmed by 5 bases and J by 7 bases, 4 bases remained unmatched. As to this clone: Its antigen remains unidentified.

General study results and limits: Of 150 to 200 reported CMV TCRbeta sequences, under 80 were found in memory CD4+ repertoires.

Sequenced material: memory CD4+ T cells from blood. This clonotype was obtained from an adult in good health and CMV-seropositive. The chain is built from TRBV27 and TRBJ1-2, with 10 bases lining up with TRBD1. The DNA for the CDR3 is TGTGCCAGCAGTACGACAGGGGGCTCTGGCTACACCTTC. Residues: CASSTTGGSGYTF.